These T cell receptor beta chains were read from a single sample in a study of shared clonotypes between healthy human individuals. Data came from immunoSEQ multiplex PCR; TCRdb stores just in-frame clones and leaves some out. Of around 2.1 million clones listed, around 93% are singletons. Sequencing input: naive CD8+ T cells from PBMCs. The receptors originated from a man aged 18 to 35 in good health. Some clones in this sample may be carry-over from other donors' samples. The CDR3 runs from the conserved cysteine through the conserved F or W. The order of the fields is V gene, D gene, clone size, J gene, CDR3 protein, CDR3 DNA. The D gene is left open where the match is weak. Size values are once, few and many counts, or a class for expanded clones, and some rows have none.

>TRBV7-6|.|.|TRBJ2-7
CASSLGWYYEQYF
TGTGCCAGCAGCTTAGGGTGGTACTACGAGCAGTACTTC
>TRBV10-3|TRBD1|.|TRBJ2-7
CAISESDRNYEQYF
TGTGCCATCAGTGAGTCGGACAGGAACTACGAGCAGTACTTC
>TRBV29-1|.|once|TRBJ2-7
CSVEGSRGTYEQYF
TGCAGCGTTGAAGGTAGTAGAGGGACCTACGAGCAGTACTTC
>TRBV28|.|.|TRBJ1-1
CASSSQGVTLNTEAFF
TGTGCCAGCAGTTCCCAGGGAGTGACCTTGAACACTGAAGCTTTCTTT
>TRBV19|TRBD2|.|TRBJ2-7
CAARPAGVSEQYF
TGTGCCGCGCGGCCAGCGGGAGTCTCCGAGCAGTACTTC
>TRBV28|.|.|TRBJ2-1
CATVFPGQLKDEQFF
TGTGCCACTGTATTCCCGGGACAACTGAAAGATGAGCAGTTCTTC
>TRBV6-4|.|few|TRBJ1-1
CASSERSGSGAFF
TGTGCCAGCAGTGAGAGGTCCGGATCGGGGGCTTTCTTT
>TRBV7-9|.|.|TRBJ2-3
CASSSVRGLDTQYF
TGTGCCAGCAGCTCCGTGAGGGGTTTGGATACGCAGTATTTT
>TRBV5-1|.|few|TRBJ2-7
CASSLGQEYEQYF
TGCGCCAGCAGCTTGGGGCAGGAGTACGAGCAGTACTTC
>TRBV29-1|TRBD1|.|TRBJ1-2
CSVGRDRTGGGYTF
TGCAGCGTTGGACGGGACAGGACCGGCGGTGGCTACACCTTC
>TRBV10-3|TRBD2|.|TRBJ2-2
CAISGALAGETTGELFF
TGTGCCATCAGTGGGGCCCTGGCGGGAGAGACCACCGGGGAGCTGTTTTTT
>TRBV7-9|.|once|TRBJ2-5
CASSLPGRQETQYF
TGTGCCAGCAGTCTACCGGGAAGACAAGAGACCCAGTACTTC
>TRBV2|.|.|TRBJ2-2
CASTPPPGELFF
TGTGCCAGCACCCCGCCGCCCGGGGAGCTGTTTTTT
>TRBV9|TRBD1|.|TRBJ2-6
CASSAQTGFSGANVLTF
TGTGCCAGCAGCGCACAGACAGGGTTCTCTGGGGCCAACGTCCTGACTTTC
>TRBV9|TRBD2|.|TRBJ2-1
CASSPTGTSGRDEQFF
TGTGCCAGCAGCCCCACCGGGACTAGCGGGAGGGATGAGCAGTTCTTC
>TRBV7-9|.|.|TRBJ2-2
CASSLRGAGAEGAGELFF
TGTGCCAGCAGCTTAAGAGGGGCAGGCGCTGAGGGGGCCGGGGAGCTGTTTTTT
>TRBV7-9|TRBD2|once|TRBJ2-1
CASSLGYTSGRSNEQFF
TGTGCCAGCAGCTTAGGGTACACTAGCGGGAGAAGCAATGAGCAGTTCTTC
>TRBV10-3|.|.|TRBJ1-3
CATTFPNSGNTIYF
TGTGCCACAACCTTTCCGAACTCTGGAAACACCATATATTTT
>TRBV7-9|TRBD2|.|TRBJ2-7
CASSSLTSGRPPHEQYF
TGTGCCAGCAGCTCATTGACTAGCGGGAGGCCTCCCCACGAGCAGTACTTC
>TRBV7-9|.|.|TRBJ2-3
CASSPKSISTDTQYF
TGTGCCAGCAGCCCGAAGTCCATCTCGACAGATACGCAGTATTTT
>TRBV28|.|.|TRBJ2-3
CASSFLGGGQDTQYF
TGTGCCAGCAGTTTTCTAGGAGGGGGCCAAGATACGCAGTATTTT
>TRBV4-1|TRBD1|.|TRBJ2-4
CASSQERFGQGDAKNIQYF
TGCGCCAGCAGCCAAGAACGTTTTGGACAGGGGGATGCCAAAAACATTCAGTACTTC
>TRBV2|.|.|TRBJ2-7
CASIPGSGLPGYEQYF
TGTGCCAGCATCCCCGGTTCCGGGCTACCAGGCTACGAGCAGTACTTC
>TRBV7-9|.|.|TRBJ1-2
CASSLGGADGYTF
TGTGCCAGCAGCTTAGGGGGGGCGGATGGCTACACCTTC
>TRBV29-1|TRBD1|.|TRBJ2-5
CSVLLGDRTPQETQYF
TGCAGCGTTCTGCTCGGGGACAGGACCCCCCAAGAGACCCAGTACTTC
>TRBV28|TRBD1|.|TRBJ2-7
CASSRRGQDEQYF
TGTGCCAGCAGTCGCAGGGGGCAGGACGAGCAGTACTTC
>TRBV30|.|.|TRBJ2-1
CAWSEAGLGEQFF
TGTGCCTGGAGTGAAGCAGGATTGGGCGAGCAGTTCTTC
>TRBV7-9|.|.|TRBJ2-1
CASSHSGRKLQFF
TGTGCCAGCAGCCACAGCGGACGGAAGCTGCAGTTCTTC
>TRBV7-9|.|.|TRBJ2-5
CASSLEQASYQETQYF
TGTGCCAGCAGCTTAGAGCAGGCCAGCTATCAAGAGACCCAGTACTTC
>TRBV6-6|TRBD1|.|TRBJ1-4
CASRRDRGLGEKLFF
TGTGCCAGCAGGAGAGACAGGGGGCTAGGGGAAAAACTGTTTTTT
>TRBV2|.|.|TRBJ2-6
CASKGYLDSKIGSGANVLTF
TGTGCCAGCAAGGGGTACTTGGACAGTAAGATAGGCTCTGGGGCCAACGTCCTGACTTTC